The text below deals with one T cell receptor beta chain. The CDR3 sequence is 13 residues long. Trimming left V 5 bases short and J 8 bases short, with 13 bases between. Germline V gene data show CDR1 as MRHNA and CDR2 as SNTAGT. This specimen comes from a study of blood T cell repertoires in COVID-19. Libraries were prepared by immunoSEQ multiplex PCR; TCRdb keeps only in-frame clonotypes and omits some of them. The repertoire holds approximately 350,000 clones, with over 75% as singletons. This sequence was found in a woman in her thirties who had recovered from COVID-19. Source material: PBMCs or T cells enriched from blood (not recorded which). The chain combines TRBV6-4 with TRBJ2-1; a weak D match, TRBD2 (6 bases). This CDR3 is CASSKTRGDEQFF. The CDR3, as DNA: TGTGCCAGCAGTAAGACTAGGGGCGATGAGCAGTTCTTC.